This T cell receptor (beta chain) was observed in a study of monozygotic twins with inflammatory bowel disease. UMIs with a 6-nucleotide sample barcode were added by template switching. With the 5' RACE reads reprocessed, TCRdb shows one record per CDR3 protein and no DNA. The repertoire table contains some 450,000 distinct CDR3 sequences. Concerning this clonotype: Antigen unknown.

Germline V lookup: CDR1 MNHEY, CDR2 SVGAGI. CDR3 length: 15 amino acids. Regarding the study as a whole: With others, IBD patients shared fewer clonotypes than healthy twins did, especially with disease activity.

V is TRBV6-5 and J is TRBJ2-5; TCRdb calls TRBD1, which cannot be checked without DNA. Sequenced input: blood. The TCR sequence derives from a human donor with ulcerative colitis or Crohn's disease, or a healthy co-twin of an affected twin (not recorded which). CDR3 amino acids: CASSYRSDRWKTQYF.